Presented here are 27 T cell receptor beta chains from one specimen sequenced in a study of blood T cell repertoires in COVID-19. Assay: immunoSEQ multiplex PCR; the TCRdb copy retains only in-frame clones and omits some. The top ten hold roughly 15% of the sample, which has 150,000 or so clones, roughly 78% seen once. The specimen was peripheral blood. The receptors shown here come from a human donor with acute or convalescent COVID-19. The donor label of this sample is uncertain.

This chain joins TRBV4-2 and TRBJ1-1; 7 nucleotides agree with TRBD1. V lost 4 bases and J lost 9; bases outside the gene matches: 8. Germline CDR1 LGHNA, CDR2 YNFKEQ. The CDR3 consists of 13 residues. CDR3 in amino acids: CASSLYRDSQAFF. CDR3 coding DNA: TGTGCCAGCAGCCTCTACCGGGACAGCCAAGCTTTCTTT.

The chain couples TRBV29-1 to TRBJ2-7; 7 bases align to TRBD1. This CDR3 comprises 12 residues. Trimming at V came to 6 bases and at J to 4 bases, leaving 6 bases not matched to a gene. Germline CDR1 and CDR2: SQVTM and ANQGSEA. CDR3 loop: CSVSTGPYEQYF. CDR3 DNA: TGCAGCGTCTCGACAGGGCCTTACGAGCAGTACTTC.

The chain couples TRBV5-1 to TRBJ2-7; possible D gene TRBD1, 6 bases. The CDR3 has 13 amino acids. V shed 4 bases and J shed 4 bases, with 12 bases lying between them. Looked up from germline, CDR1 is SGHRS and CDR2 is YFSETQ. The CDR3 reads CASSPRGGYEQYF. The CDR3 nucleotides are TGCGCCAGCAGCCCCCGAGGGGGTTACGAGCAGTACTTC.

The CDR3 protein is CASSFSGTSGVQETQYF. In nucleotides, the CDR3 is TGTGCCAGCAGCTTCAGCGGAACTAGCGGGGTCCAAGAGACCCAGTACTTC. This sequence joins TRBV11-2 and TRBJ2-5, with TRBD2 identical over 10 bases. The CDR3 extends over 17 amino acids. V lost 3 bases to trimming and J lost 1 base; unmatched junction nucleotides: 8. CDR1 and CDR2 from the germline V gene are SGHAT and FQNNGV.

The V gene is TRBV5-6, the J gene TRBJ1-1; perhaps TRBD1 as D (5 bases). The CDR3 consists of 12 residues. Germline V lookup: CDR1 SGHDT, CDR2 YYEEEE. V lost 4 bases, J lost 12 bases, and 16 bases lay in between. The CDR3 DNA follows: TGTGCCAGCAGCGGTGAGACAGTGGAATCTTTCTTT. It encodes CASSGETVESFF. The full variable domain, its missing parts supplied by reference TRBV5-6 and TRBJ1-1, is DAGVTQSPTHLIKTRGQQVTLRCSPKSGHDTVSWYQQALGQGPQFIFQYYEEEERQRGNFPDRFSGHQFPNYSSELNVNALLLGDSALYLCASSGETVESFFGQGTRLTVV.

This rearrangement joins TRBV6-5 to TRBJ1-2; tentative D call: TRBD1 (5 bases). This CDR3 is 14 amino acids long. V was trimmed by 2 bases and J by 8 bases, leaving 15 bases between them. Per germline, CDR1 MNHEY and CDR2 SVGAGI. CDR3 region: CASSYETGVGGYTF. The CDR3 DNA reads TGTGCCAGCAGTTACGAGACGGGGGTGGGCGGCTACACCTTC.

The rearrangement joins TRBV6-4 to TRBJ1-2, with a weak D call TRBD1 (5 bases). Per germline, CDR1 MRHNA and CDR2 SNTAGT. The CDR3 covers 14 residues. The ends were cut back, 5 bases at V and 2 bases at J, with 12 bases in the middle. The CDR3 nucleotides are TGTGCCAGCAGTCCGACAGAAAGAAACTATGGCTACACCTTC. It codes for CASSPTERNYGYTF.

This rearrangement joins TRBV5-1 to TRBJ1-4; 9 bases line up with TRBD1. The V and J ends lost 0 bases and 6 bases, in that order; junction bases with no gene match: 0. The CDR3 extends over 14 amino acids. Germline loops: CDR1 SGHRS, CDR2 YFSETQ. The CDR3 DNA reads TGCGCCAGCAGCTTGGGACAGGGGGATGAAAAACTGTTTTTT. Protein sequence: CASSLGQGDEKLFF. Combining the CDR3 with reference TRBV5-1 and TRBJ1-4 gives the whole variable domain KAGVTQTPRYLIKTRGQQVTLSCSPISGHRSVSWYQQTPGQGLQFLFEYFSETQRNKGNFPGRFSGRQFSNSRSEMNVSTLELGDSALYLCASSLGQGDEKLFFGSGTQLSVL.

This rearrangement joins TRBV15 to TRBJ2-1; unclear D gene. This CDR3 is built from 13 residues. V lost 11 bases to trimming and J lost 8 bases, with 19 bases between them. In germline, CDR1 is LNHNV, CDR2 YYDKDF (reference sequence). For the CDR3, the DNA is TGTGCCTCCGGCTATCGGAGTAAGGATGAGCAGTTCTTC. This translates into CASGYRSKDEQFF.

This clone was counted a single time. V is TRBV5-1 and J is TRBJ2-3; TRBD2 is a possible D gene (5 bases). CDR1 SGHRS and CDR2 YFSETQ come from the germline V gene. The V gene lost 3 bases and the J gene lost 4 bases, with 12 bases spanning the gap. This CDR3 has 14 amino acids. CDR3 sequence (DNA): TGCGCCAGCAGCTCGGGTTCCGGGGCAGATACGCAGTATTTT. Translated: CASSSGSGADTQYF.

The V gene is TRBV7-2, the J gene TRBJ2-1; D unclear. V lost 1 base to trimming and J lost 4 bases, with 8 bases between them. Germline CDR1 and CDR2: SGHTA and FQGNSA. The CDR3 runs to 14 residues. The CDR3 DNA reads as TGTGCCAGCAGCTTAGACCCAACTTACAATGAGCAGTTCTTC. This gives the protein CASSLDPTYNEQFF.

V and J are TRBV3-1 (or the pseudogene TRBV3-2) and TRBJ2-7, with a tentative D call TRBD2 (6 bases). Trimming left V 4 bases short and J 3 bases short, with 13 bases between. From germline, CDR1 is LGHDT and CDR2 YNNKEL (reference sequence). This CDR3 contains 14 residues. CDR3 region: CASSPLASLYEQYF. CDR3 coding DNA: TGTGCCAGCAGCCCGCTAGCGTCCCTCTACGAGCAGTACTTC.

This chain connects TRBV6-2 or TRBV6-3 to TRBJ1-6; D gene unclear. V gave up 1 base and J gave up 0 bases, with 7 bases separating them. Germline V gives CDR1 MNHEY, CDR2 SVGEGT. The CDR3 is 16 residues long. CDR3 sequence reads: CASSYLASSYNSPLHF. DNA for the CDR3: TGTGCCAGCAGTTACTTGGCAAGCTCCTATAATTCACCCCTCCACTTT.

This chain links TRBV6-5 with TRBJ2-3, with D possibly being TRBD2 (7 bases). Trimming took off 8 bases at V and 1 base at J, with 16 bases between the two ends. This CDR3 comprises 15 residues. Germline V lookup: CDR1 MNHEY, CDR2 SVGAGI. The CDR3 DNA is TGTGCCAGCGCCCCGGGGGGCCATCGCACAGATACGCAGTATTTT. Translated: CASAPGGHRTDTQYF.

A single count supports this clone. A junction end diverges from the germline sequence, so it may reflect a read error. V is TRBV12-3 or TRBV12-4 and J is TRBJ2-3; a weak D match, TRBD1 (5 bases). The CDR3 is made up of 12 amino acids. The CDR3 loop reads CASSPPGTGPHF. CDR3 DNA sequence: TGTGCCAGCAGTCCCCCCGGAACAGGCCCCCATTTT.

V is TRBV2 and J is TRBJ1-2; D gene ambiguous. CDR3 size: 13 residues. V was cut by 3 bases and J by 2 bases, with 7 bases left in between. Germline V lookup: CDR1 SNHLY, CDR2 FYNNEI. Written as DNA, the CDR3 is TGTGCCAGCAGTGAGACACCGAACTATGGCTACACCTTC. This sequence encodes CASSETPNYGYTF.

V and J are TRBV10-3 and TRBJ1-5; weak D call: TRBD1 (6 bases). The length of the CDR3 is 15 residues. V was pared by 0 bases and J by 5 bases, with 11 bases between. Germline loops: CDR1 ENHRY, CDR2 SYGVKD. The CDR3 coding sequence is TGTGCCATCAGTGAGTCAGAACAGGGTTATCAGCCCCAGCATTTT. It translates to CAISESEQGYQPQHF.

The chain has TRBV19 and TRBJ2-3; tentatively, D is TRBD1 (5 bases). The CDR3 is made up of 14 amino acids. CDR1 LNHDA and CDR2 SQIVND come from the germline V gene (reference sequence). V was clipped by 5 bases and J by 1 base, with 10 bases between them. The CDR3 is CASSVETGTDTQYF. The CDR3 bases are TGTGCCAGTAGTGTTGAGACAGGCACAGATACGCAGTATTTT.

This chain connects TRBV6-6 to TRBJ1-2, with 11 bases that match TRBD1. The CDR3 has 15 residues. From germline, CDR1 is MNHNY and CDR2 SVGAGI (reference sequence). V shed 8 bases and J 6 bases; nucleotides not matched to a gene: 11. DNA of the CDR3: TGTGCCAGCGGACGGCCGGGACAGGGGGGAAATGGCTACACCTTC. It translates to CASGRPGQGGNGYTF.

This clone has more than one count but fewer than ten. V usage is TRBV11-3 and J usage is TRBJ2-7, with D maybe TRBD2 (6 bases). Germline-derived CDR1 and CDR2 are SGHNT and YENEEA. The CDR3 has 15 residues. Trimming took 1 base from V and 0 from J, leaving 10 bases between them. The CDR3 bases are TGTGCCAGCAGCTTAGGGCGGGGCGGCTCCTACGAGCAGTACTTC. Its protein product is CASSLGRGGSYEQYF.

This clone was seen once. This chain joins TRBV20-1 and TRBJ1-1; D remains unclear. The CDR3 extends over 11 amino acids. Germline V gene sequence: CDR1 DFQATT, CDR2 SNEGSKA (reference sequence). The CDR3 sequence: CSSRPNTEAFF. CDR3 bases: TGCTCTTCTAGGCCGAACACTGAAGCTTTCTTT.

The chain uses TRBV12-5 and TRBJ1-2; the D gene is possibly TRBD1 (6 bases). Trimming took off 1 base at V and 7 bases at J, with 13 bases between the two ends. The CDR3 covers 14 residues. From germline, CDR1 is LGHNT and CDR2 FRNRAP. The CDR3: CASGLGQAFRGYTF. The CDR3 nucleotides are TGTGCTAGTGGTTTGGGACAGGCCTTTCGTGGCTACACCTTC.

This chain connects TRBV6-1 to TRBJ1-1, with a tentative D call TRBD1 (6 bases). Germline lookup yields CDR1 MNHNS and CDR2 SASEGT. CDR3 length: 15 amino acids. Trimming left V 3 bases short and J 0 bases short, with 11 bases between. The CDR3: CASSDPGQLNTEAFF. CDR3 nucleotides: TGTGCCAGCAGTGACCCGGGACAACTGAACACTGAAGCTTTCTTT.

The V and J genes are TRBV11-3 and TRBJ2-1; TRBD2 matches at 7 bases. The CDR3 has 15 amino acids. CDR1 is SGHNT and CDR2 is YENEEA in the germline V gene. Germline trimming cut 3 bases from V and 8 bases from J; bases unmatched to any gene: 10. The CDR3 region is CASSLLAGGRDEQFF. In nucleotides, the CDR3 is TGTGCCAGCAGCTTGCTCGCCGGGGGGAGGGATGAGCAGTTCTTC.

The genes are TRBV5-4 and TRBJ2-7; D may be TRBD2 (6 bases). The V gene's germline CDR1 is SGHNT and CDR2 YYREEE (reference sequence). The V gene lost 6 bases and the J gene lost 0 bases, with 22 bases spanning the gap. The CDR3 runs to 17 residues. The CDR3 bases are TGTGCCAGCACCTCGGGGGAAAGCGGAGTCCTCTCCTACGAGCAGTACTTC. Translated, it gives CASTSGESGVLSYEQYF.

This clone was counted a few times. The chain has TRBV9 and TRBJ1-2; D is unresolved. This CDR3 region has 14 residues. Germline-derived CDR1 and CDR2 are SGDLS and YYNGEE. Trimming stripped 3 bases from V and 4 bases from J, with 13 bases between. CDR3: CASSGTGVSYGYTF. CDR3 in DNA: TGTGCCAGCAGCGGGACTGGGGTCAGCTATGGCTACACCTTC.

V and J are TRBV15 and TRBJ1-5; D might be TRBD1 (6 bases). This CDR3 spans 14 amino acids. Trimming stripped 5 bases from V and 5 bases from J, with 13 bases between. CDR1 and CDR2 (germline): LNHNV, YYDKDF (reference sequence). The CDR3 sequence is CATSSGVEDQPQHF. The CDR3 nucleotides are TGTGCCACCAGCTCAGGGGTTGAGGATCAGCCCCAGCATTTT. The full variable domain, with the rest looked up from reference TRBV15 and TRBJ1-5, is DAMVIQNPRYQVTQFGKPVTLSCSQTLNHNVMYWYQQKSSQAPKLLFHYYDKDFNNEADTPDNFQSRRPNTSFCFLDIRSPGLGDTAMYLCATSSGVEDQPQHFGDGTRLSIL.